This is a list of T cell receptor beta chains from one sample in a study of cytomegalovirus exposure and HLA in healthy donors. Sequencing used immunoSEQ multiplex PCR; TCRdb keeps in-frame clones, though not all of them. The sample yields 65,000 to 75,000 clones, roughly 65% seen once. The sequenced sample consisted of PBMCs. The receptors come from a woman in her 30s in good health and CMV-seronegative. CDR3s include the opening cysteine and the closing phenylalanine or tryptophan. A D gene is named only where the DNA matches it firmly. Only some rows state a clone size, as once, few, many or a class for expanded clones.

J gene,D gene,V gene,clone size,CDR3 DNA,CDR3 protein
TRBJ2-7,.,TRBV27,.,TGTGCCAGCAGTTCCTCTCCTACCTTTTACGAGCAGTACTTC,CASSSSPTFYEQYF
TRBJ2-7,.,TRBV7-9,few,TGTTCCAGCAGCTTACAATCCTACGAGCAGTACTTC,CSSSLQSYEQYF
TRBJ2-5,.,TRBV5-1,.,TGCGCCAACTCGTTTAGGCGGCAAGAGACCCAGTACTTC,CANSFRRQETQYF
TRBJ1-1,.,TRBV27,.,TGTGCCAGCAGTTCAAGGGGTGGGGACACTGAAGCTTTCTTT,CASSSRGGDTEAFF
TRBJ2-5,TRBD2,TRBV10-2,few,TGCGCCAGCCGCCCTCCCGGGACTAGCGGGGGGGCCGAGAAGGACCTCAGGTACCAAGAGACCCAGTACTTC,CASRPPGTSGGAEKDLRYQETQYF
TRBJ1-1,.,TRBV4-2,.,TGTGCCAGCAGTCTCCAAGTCAGGGTAAACACTGAAGCTTTCTTT,CASSLQVRVNTEAFF
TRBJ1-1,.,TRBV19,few,TGTGCCAGTAGTATAGTGGGGAGGACTGAAGCTTTCTTT,CASSIVGRTEAFF
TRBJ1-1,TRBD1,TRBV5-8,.,TGTGCCAGCAGCTTGGAGCAGGGGGCGATTGGCACTGAAGCTTTCTTT,CASSLEQGAIGTEAFF
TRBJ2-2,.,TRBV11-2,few,TGTGCCAGCAGCTTAGATCAGGTATCCCAGCAGCTGTTTTTT,CASSLDQVSQQLFF
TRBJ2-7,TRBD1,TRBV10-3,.,TGTGCCATCAGTGAGCAGGGGGCTGACTACGAGCAGTACTTC,CAISEQGADYEQYF
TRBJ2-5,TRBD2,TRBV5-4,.,TGTGCCAGCAGCCAAGAGCGGGGGGGCGGTGAGACCCAGTACTTC,CASSQERGGGETQYF
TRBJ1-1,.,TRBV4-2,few,TGTGCCAGCAGCCAAGTTGGTCAGGGAAGAGACACTGAAGCTTTCTTT,CASSQVGQGRDTEAFF
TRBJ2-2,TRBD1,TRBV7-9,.,TGTGCCAGCAGCTTAGCGAAGGGACAGGGGTCGGCGAACACCGGGGAGCTGTTTTTT,CASSLAKGQGSANTGELFF
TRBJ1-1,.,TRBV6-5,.,TGTGCCAGCACCCCGTGGGAGGTGCGGGGCACTGAAGCTTTCTTT,CASTPWEVRGTEAFF
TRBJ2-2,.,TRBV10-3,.,TGTGCCATCAGTCCGGGACACCCGAACACCGGGGAGCTGTTTTTT,CAISPGHPNTGELFF
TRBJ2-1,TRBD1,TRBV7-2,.,TGTGCCAGCAGCCAAGACAGGGGTGATGAGCAGTTCTTC,CASSQDRGDEQFF
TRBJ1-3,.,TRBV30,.,TGTGCCTGGAGTCAGGGTACTCTGGAAAACACCATATATTTT,CAWSQGTLENTIYF
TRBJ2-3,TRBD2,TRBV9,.,TGTGCCAGCAGCGCCTACTTAGCGGGGGGGCCGGATACGCAGTATTTT,CASSAYLAGGPDTQYF
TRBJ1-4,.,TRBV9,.,TGTGCCAGCAGCGGGGAACCTCTGGACCCAGGGACTCCTCCGAGGGCTAATGAAAAACTGTTTTTT,CASSGEPLDPGTPPRANEKLFF
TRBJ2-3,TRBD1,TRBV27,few,TGTGCCAGCAGTTTGGACAGGAGCACAGATACGCAGTATTTT,CASSLDRSTDTQYF
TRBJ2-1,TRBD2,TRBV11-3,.,TGTGCCAGCAGCCTAGGAGCGGGGGGGCTTTACAATGAGCAGTTCTTC,CASSLGAGGLYNEQFF
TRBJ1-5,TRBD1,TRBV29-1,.,TGCAGCGTGCTAGGGACAGGTGATCAGCCCCAGCATTTT,CSVLGTGDQPQHF
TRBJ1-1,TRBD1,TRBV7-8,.,TGTGCCAGCAGCTTAGCCCCCGTTAACAGGGGCACTGAAGCTTTCTTT,CASSLAPVNRGTEAFF
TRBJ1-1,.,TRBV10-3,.,TGTGCCATCAGTGAGTCAGGACAGCGGAACACTGAAGCTTTCTTT,CAISESGQRNTEAFF
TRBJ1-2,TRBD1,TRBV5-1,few,TGCGCCAGCAGCTCTGCCGGGACAGGGGTCGGCTACACCTTC,CASSSAGTGVGYTF
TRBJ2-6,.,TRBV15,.,TGTGCCACCGGGTTAGCTCGGGGCTCTGGGGCCAACGTCCTGACTTTC,CATGLARGSGANVLTF
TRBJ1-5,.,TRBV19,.,TGTGCCAGTAGTATACGTGAGGGTAGCAATCAGCCCCAGCATTTT,CASSIREGSNQPQHF
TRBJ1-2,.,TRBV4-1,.,TGCGCCAGCAGCCAGGGGTGGGGGCCGAACTATGGCTACACCTTC,CASSQGWGPNYGYTF
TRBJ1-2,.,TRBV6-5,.,TGTGCCAGCAGTTACTCGGGGGGACGGGACGATGGCTACACCTTC,CASSYSGGRDDGYTF
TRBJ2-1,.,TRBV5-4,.,TGTGCCAGCAGCTTCCCGGGACTGAGCTCCTACAATGAGCAGTTCTTC,CASSFPGLSSYNEQFF